These 8 T cell receptor beta chains were sequenced from one sample in a study of T cells in Graves' hyperthyroidism and ophthalmopathy. Amplification of TCR beta CDR3 regions was performed using RNA transcripts as template. The HTBI primer set was used in a first-round RT-PCR of the TCR CDR3. TCRdb fed the multiplex PCR reads into MiXCR, producing one record per CDR3 protein. The sample includes about 740,000 distinct CDR3 sequences, around 15% of them seen just once. Input material: blood. The receptors here all came from a woman aged 18-30 years with Graves' hyperthyroidism.

This chain links TRBV10-2 with TRBJ2-1, with D perhaps given as TRBD1 or TRBD2 (5 bases each). V lost 7 bases and J 0 bases, leaving 22 bases between the germline ends. Germline V gene data show CDR1 as WSHSY and CDR2 as SAAADI. This CDR3 has 18 residues. The CDR3: CASTWPGSGTVSYNEQFF. CDR3 sequence (DNA): TGCGCCAGCACTTGGCCAGGGAGCGGAACGGTCTCCTACAATGAGCAGTTCTTC.

This clonotype was seen ten or more times. The rearrangement joins TRBV18 to TRBJ1-1, with D unclear. V was shortened by 3 bases and J by 11 bases, with 13 bases between the two germline ends. CDR3 length: 12 amino acids. Germline lookup yields CDR1 KGHSH and CDR2 LQKENI. The CDR3 sequence: CASSPDEGKAFF. The CDR3 nucleotides read TGTGCCAGCTCACCGGATGAGGGAAAGGCTTTCTTT.

This chain links TRBV19 with TRBJ2-1, with a possible D match to TRBD1 (6 bases). The V gene's germline CDR1 is LNHDA and CDR2 SQIVND (reference sequence). Trimming left V 4 bases short and J 0 bases short, with 19 bases between. The CDR3 is 18 amino acids. The CDR3 here is CASSSLGGPQNSYNEQFF. The CDR3 nucleotides read TGTGCCAGTAGTAGTCTAGGGGGACCGCAAAACTCCTACAATGAGCAGTTCTTC.

This clonotype was counted many times. The chain uses TRBV2 and TRBJ2-1, with 13 bases matching TRBD2. CDR1 SNHLY and CDR2 FYNNEI come from the germline V gene. Trimming took 4 bases from V and 0 from J; bases not matched to a gene: 6. The CDR3 covers 18 residues. Written as DNA, the CDR3 is TGTGCCAGCAGTGGACAGGGACTAGCGGGGATCTCCTACAATGAGCAGTTCTTC. It is translated as CASSGQGLAGISYNEQFF. Full variable domain (rest looked up from reference TRBV2 and TRBJ2-1): EPEVTQTPSHQVTQMGQEVILRCVPISNHLYFYWYRQILGQKVEFLVSFYNNEISEKSEIFDDQFSVERPDGSNFTLKIRSTKLEDSAMYFCASSGQGLAGISYNEQFFGPGTRLTVL.

The chain links TRBV20-1 to TRBJ2-5; TRBD2 matches at 7 bases. Germline CDR1 and CDR2: DFQATT and SNEGSKA (reference sequence). This CDR3 has 14 amino acids. The junction had 7 bases not matched to a gene; V was cut back by 1 base and J by 5 bases. Written as DNA, the CDR3 is TGCAGTGCTAGAGGGGGCGGAGCGGGGGAGACCCAGTACTTC. This translates into CSARGGGAGETQYF.

The CDR3 is CASSLNLERSYEQYF. In DNA form, the CDR3 reads TGTGCCAGCAGCTTAAACCTGGAGAGGTCCTACGAGCAGTACTTC. V is TRBV11-2 and J is TRBJ2-7; D ambiguous. Between the trimmed V and J ends, which lost 2 bases and 1 base, there was a span of 12 bases. There are 15 residues in the CDR3. Germline CDR1 SGHAT, CDR2 FQNNGV.

V gene TRBV30 combines with J gene TRBJ2-1; D is unclear. V was trimmed by 5 bases and J by 8 bases, leaving 16 bases between them. Per the germline V gene, CDR1 is GTSNPN and CDR2 is SVGIG (reference sequence). The CDR3 spans 13 residues. CDR3 sequence: CAWSIVRIHEQFF. The CDR3 DNA is TGTGCCTGGTCCATCGTCAGGATCCATGAGCAGTTCTTC.

The chain links TRBV6-2 or TRBV6-3 to TRBJ2-6; 7 positions match TRBD1. Germline V CDR1 and CDR2: MNHEY, SVGEGT. This CDR3 is built from 15 residues. Trimming took 6 bases from V and 1 from J; bases not matched to a gene: 3. In DNA, the CDR3 is TGTGCCAGCAGGCTGACAGGGTCTGGGGCCAACGTCCTGACTTTC. This sequence encodes CASRLTGSGANVLTF.